This is a list of T cell receptor beta chains from one sample in a study of blood T cell repertoires in COVID-19. Produced via immunoSEQ multiplex PCR; TCRdb's table is partial and in-frame only. The sample lists some 180,000 clones, 80% seen once, with about 7% in the top ten. Specimen: peripheral blood. These receptors were collected from a man between 60 and 70 years old with acute or convalescent COVID-19. CDR3s include the opening cysteine and the closing phenylalanine or tryptophan. The D gene is left open where the match is weak. Clone size, where shown, is once, few, many, or a class for clones that have expanded.

clone_size,v_call,j_call,d_call,cdr3_aa,cdr3_nt
-,TRBV27,TRBJ2-7,-,CASSANLPSYEQYF,TGTGCCAGCAGTGCGAACCTTCCTTCCTACGAGCAGTACTTC
few,TRBV28,TRBJ1-1,TRBD1,CASSWTGRNTEAFF,TGTGCCAGCAGTTGGACAGGCAGGAACACTGAAGCTTTCTTT
-,TRBV5-5,TRBJ1-2,TRBD1,CASSLPSGTGNGYTF,TGTGCCAGCAGCCTCCCCTCCGGGACAGGGAACGGCTACACCTTC
-,TRBV10-1,TRBJ1-1,-,CASSEYDRPNTEAFF,TGCGCCAGCAGTGAATATGACAGACCGAACACTGAAGCTTTCTTT
-,TRBV6-5,TRBJ1-4,TRBD1,CASSPTGNNEKLFF,TGTGCCAGCAGCCCGACAGGGAATAATGAAAAACTGTTTTTT
-,TRBV2,TRBJ2-5,-,CASIWGLQETQYF,TGTGCCAGCATTTGGGGCCTCCAAGAGACCCAGTACTTC
-,TRBV27,TRBJ1-2,-,CASSSGMSYGYTF,TGTGCCAGCAGTTCCGGGATGTCCTATGGCTACACCTTC
-,TRBV5-1,TRBJ2-3,-,CASSYDGRSTDTQYF,TGCGCCAGCAGCTATGACGGGAGAAGCACAGATACGCAGTATTTT
-,TRBV6-2/TRBV6-3,TRBJ1-3,-,CASSYSAGSSGNTIYF,TGTGCCAGCAGTTACTCGGCGGGGAGCTCTGGAAACACCATATATTTT
few,TRBV12-3/TRBV12-4,TRBJ1-1,-,CASSLGVRGLDF,TGTGCCAGCAGTTTAGGAGTCAGGGGCCTGGACTTT
-,TRBV6-5,TRBJ2-5,TRBD2,CASRSWGLEETQYF,TGTGCCAGCAGAAGTTGGGGACTAGAAGAGACCCAGTACTTC
-,TRBV10-3,TRBJ2-1,-,CAISGTMDSYNEQFF,TGTGCCATCAGTGGGACAATGGATTCCTACAATGAGCAGTTCTTC
-,TRBV30,TRBJ2-3,-,CAWYNPGESSTDTQYF,TGTGCCTGGTACAATCCGGGGGAGTCTAGCACAGATACGCAGTATTTT
-,TRBV10-1,TRBJ2-3,-,CASSESSGVTDTQYF,TGCGCCAGCAGTGAGTCGTCAGGGGTCACAGATACGCAGTATTTT
once,TRBV7-2,TRBJ2-1,TRBD2,CASSSPHRRGETYNEQFF,TGTGCCAGCAGCTCTCCCCACCGGCGGGGGGAAACCTACAATGAGCAGTTCTTC
-,TRBV10-3,TRBJ2-5,-,CAISTMGGLQETQYF,TGTGCCATCAGCACTATGGGGGGGCTTCAAGAGACCCAGTACTTC
-,TRBV6-2/TRBV6-3,TRBJ2-7,TRBD2,CASSSGLAYYEQYF,TGTGCCAGCAGTTCGGGACTAGCTTACTACGAGCAGTACTTC
-,TRBV11-2,TRBJ2-7,-,CASSHNPGLGFSYEQYF,TGTGCCAGCAGTCATAATCCGGGACTCGGATTCTCCTACGAGCAGTACTTC
few,TRBV5-4,TRBJ1-1,TRBD1,CASSAGTGSTRLNTEAFF,TGTGCCAGCAGCGCCGGGACAGGGTCCACAAGATTGAACACTGAAGCTTTCTTT
-,TRBV5-1,TRBJ1-6,-,CASSLGVENSPLHF,TGCGCCAGCAGCTTAGGAGTAGAGAATTCACCCCTCCACTTT
-,TRBV6-5,TRBJ1-6,-,CASSYTVYNSPLHF,TGTGCCAGCAGTTACACGGTTTATAATTCACCCCTCCACTTT
-,TRBV5-1,TRBJ2-1,-,CASRGEVSSYNEQFF,TGCGCCAGCAGGGGGGAGGTCAGCTCCTACAATGAGCAGTTCTTC
-,TRBV4-3,TRBJ2-7,TRBD1,CASSHRDRGSEEQYF,TGCGCCAGCAGCCATAGGGACAGGGGATCGGAGGAGCAGTACTTC
-,TRBV4-3,TRBJ1-5,-,CASSQGNTNQPQHF,TGCGCCAGCAGCCAAGGCAACACGAATCAGCCCCAGCATTTT
-,TRBV5-6,TRBJ2-1,-,CASSEASEQFF,TGTGCCAGCAGCGAAGCTAGTGAGCAGTTCTTC
-,TRBV7-2,TRBJ2-7,-,CASSLGGGLSYEQYF,TGTGCCAGCAGCTTAGGCGGGGGCCTGTCCTACGAGCAGTACTTC
-,TRBV25-1,TRBJ1-4,TRBD1,CASSPGQIINEKLFF,TGTGCCAGCAGTCCGGGACAGATCATTAATGAAAAACTGTTTTTT
many,TRBV6-6,TRBJ1-2,-,CASRTQGLFYGYTF,TGTGCCAGCAGGACACAGGGTTTGTTCTATGGCTACACCTTC
few,TRBV3-1/TRBV3-2,TRBJ2-7,-,CASSPDGGYAYEQYF,TGTGCCAGCAGCCCTGACGGAGGGTATGCCTACGAGCAGTACTTC
many,TRBV6-2/TRBV6-3,TRBJ2-1,TRBD2,CASSYPLAGTYNEQFF,TGTGCCAGCAGTTACCCCTTAGCGGGAACTTACAATGAGCAGTTCTTC
-,TRBV9,TRBJ1-4,TRBD1,CASSGGGTGIEKLFF,TGTGCCAGCAGCGGAGGGGGGACAGGGATTGAAAAACTGTTTTTT
-,TRBV30,TRBJ2-7,-,CAWTGRDRIGNEQYF,TGTGCCTGGACGGGCAGAGACAGGATCGGGAACGAGCAGTACTTC
once,TRBV5-1,TRBJ2-3,-,CASSLDSGFGSDTQYF,TGCGCCAGCAGCTTGGATTCGGGGTTCGGCTCAGATACGCAGTATTTT
-,TRBV6-5,TRBJ1-4,TRBD1,CASRADRGNEKLFF,TGTGCCAGCAGAGCTGACAGGGGTAATGAAAAACTGTTTTTT
-,TRBV9,TRBJ2-7,TRBD1,CASSSGTGEFEYF,TGTGCCAGCAGCTCCGGGACAGGGGAGTTTGAGTACTTC
-,TRBV5-1,TRBJ2-1,-,CASSLGDRSEQFF,TGCGCCAGCAGCTTGGGAGACAGGAGTGAGCAGTTCTTC
-,TRBV2,TRBJ2-7,TRBD2,CASSDGGRGYEQYF,TGTGCCAGCAGTGACGGCGGGAGGGGGTACGAGCAGTACTTC
-,TRBV4-2,TRBJ1-2,TRBD1,CASSQGPTGSGYTF,TGTGCCAGCAGCCAAGGTCCGACAGGGAGCGGCTACACCTTC
few,TRBV14,TRBJ2-7,TRBD2,CASSLLSGSHFNEQYF,TGTGCCAGCAGTCTTCTGAGCGGGAGTCATTTCAACGAGCAGTACTTC
-,TRBV7-2,TRBJ1-4,TRBD1,CASSHGDRGSEKLFF,TGTGCCAGCAGTCACGGGGACAGGGGATCTGAAAAACTGTTTTTT
-,TRBV12-5,TRBJ2-5,TRBD2,CASGQGLARETQYF,TGTGCTAGTGGTCAAGGACTAGCGAGAGAGACCCAGTACTTC
once,TRBV5-1,TRBJ2-7,TRBD2,CASSDPAGVSYEQYF,TGCGCCAGCAGCGACCCAGCGGGGGTCTCCTACGAGCAGTACTTC
-,TRBV10-1,TRBJ2-2,-,CASRSGINTGELFF,TGCGCCAGCAGATCAGGGATAAACACCGGGGAGCTGTTTTTT
-,TRBV19,TRBJ1-2,-,CASSGAQRLGYTF,TGTGCCAGTAGTGGGGCACAGAGACTTGGCTACACCTTC
-,TRBV4-2,TRBJ2-3,TRBD2,CASSPSIRAGVSDTQYF,TGTGCCAGCAGCCCCAGTATACGTGCGGGAGTGTCAGATACGCAGTATTTT
-,TRBV2,TRBJ2-1,-,CASYRDYNEQFF,TGTGCCAGCTACCGGGACTACAATGAGCAGTTCTTC
-,TRBV3-1/TRBV3-2,TRBJ2-7,TRBD2,CASSQVIAGHEQYF,TGTGCCAGCAGCCAAGTTATAGCGGGCCACGAGCAGTACTTC
-,TRBV21-1,TRBJ2-6,-,CASSKGSGTGNGANVLTF,TGTGCCAGCAGCAAAGGATCCGGGACAGGTAACGGGGCCAACGTCCTGACTTTC
-,TRBV7-6,TRBJ1-1,TRBD1,CASSLDWGLMGQQAFF,TGTGCCAGCAGCTTAGATTGGGGTTTAATGGGACAGCAAGCTTTCTTT
-,TRBV19,TRBJ2-3,-,CASSMRLAGTDTQYF,TGTGCCAGTAGTATGCGGCTAGCCGGCACAGATACGCAGTATTTT
-,TRBV7-8,TRBJ2-7,-,CASSPTGTYSYEQYF,TGTGCCAGCAGTCCAACCGGGACTTACTCCTACGAGCAGTACTTC
-,TRBV25-1,TRBJ2-4,TRBD1,CASSDRGQNIQYF,TGTGCCAGCAGTGACAGGGGGCAAAACATTCAGTACTTC
-,TRBV12-5,TRBJ2-7,-,CASGLGLQGMDEQYF,TGTGCTAGTGGTTTGGGATTACAGGGTATGGACGAGCAGTACTTC
-,TRBV3-1/TRBV3-2,TRBJ1-4,TRBD1,CASSQDPGGNEKLFF,TGTGCCAGCAGCCAAGATCCAGGGGGAAATGAAAAACTGTTTTTT